A selection of T cell receptor beta chains follows, all from one sample in a study of T cell repertoires in cytomegalovirus infection. MiXCR was run by TCRdb on the reads, yielding one entry per CDR3 protein. The sample yields about half a million distinct CDR3 sequences, about 33% seen once. No antigen is known for these receptors. This specimen was cultured PBMCs, taken from culture after CMV antigen stimulation. Every receptor here comes from a human donor in good health (CMV status not recorded). Some clones in this sample may be carry-over from other donors' samples. CDR3s include the opening cysteine and the closing phenylalanine or tryptophan. A D gene is named only where the DNA matches it firmly. Where a row states a size, it is once, few, many or the class of an expanded clone; other rows omit it.

v_gene: TRBV27; d_gene: .; j_gene: TRBJ2-1; abundance: .; CDR3nt: TGTGCCAGCCGGCGGAAGGGGAATGAGCAGTTCTTC; CDR3aa: CASRRKGNEQFF
v_gene: TRBV7-2; d_gene: .; j_gene: TRBJ2-5; abundance: many; CDR3nt: TGTGCCAGCAGCTTAAATCGGGCCGACAGGTCCCAAGAGACCCAGTACTTC; CDR3aa: CASSLNRADRSQETQYF
v_gene: TRBV28; d_gene: .; j_gene: TRBJ2-1; abundance: few; CDR3nt: TGTGCCAGCAGTTTACTTTTTAACAATGAGCAGTTCTTC; CDR3aa: CASSLLFNNEQFF
v_gene: TRBV6-5; d_gene: TRBD1; j_gene: TRBJ1-2; abundance: few; CDR3nt: TGTGCCAGCCGGGTAGGACAGGGAAACTATGGCTACACCTTC; CDR3aa: CASRVGQGNYGYTF
v_gene: TRBV2; d_gene: TRBD2; j_gene: TRBJ2-7; abundance: .; CDR3nt: TGTGCCAGCAGCGGACCGGGCGGGAGGGCCCCCTACGAGCAGTACTTC; CDR3aa: CASSGPGGRAPYEQYF
v_gene: TRBV7-4; d_gene: .; j_gene: TRBJ1-4; abundance: .; CDR3nt: TGTGCCAGCAGCTCTGGACAGACATATAATGAAAAACTGTTTTTT; CDR3aa: CASSSGQTYNEKLFF
v_gene: TRBV10-3; d_gene: TRBD2; j_gene: TRBJ2-3; abundance: .; CDR3nt: TGTGCCATCAGTGAGTCGGGGGCGGGAGGGAGCACAGATACGCAGTATTTT; CDR3aa: CAISESGAGGSTDTQYF
v_gene: TRBV4-2; d_gene: TRBD2; j_gene: TRBJ2-2; abundance: .; CDR3nt: TGTGCCAGCAGCCAAGAAGCTAGCGGAACCACCGGGGAGCTGTTTTTT; CDR3aa: CASSQEASGTTGELFF
v_gene: TRBV6-5; d_gene: .; j_gene: TRBJ1-2; abundance: .; CDR3nt: TGTGCCAGCACCAAGACGGGAAACTATGGCTACACCTTC; CDR3aa: CASTKTGNYGYTF
v_gene: TRBV7-2; d_gene: TRBD1; j_gene: TRBJ1-2; abundance: few; CDR3nt: TGTGCCAGCAGCACCCGGGACAGTCTGCACGGCTACACCTTC; CDR3aa: CASSTRDSLHGYTF
v_gene: TRBV12-3/TRBV12-4; d_gene: TRBD2; j_gene: TRBJ2-1; abundance: .; CDR3nt: TGTGCCAGCAGTAATTTAGCGGGAGTAGCAAATGAGCAGTTCTTC; CDR3aa: CASSNLAGVANEQFF
v_gene: TRBV5-6; d_gene: .; j_gene: TRBJ2-3; abundance: many; CDR3nt: TGTGCCAGCAGCCCCGTGGCTAGCACAGGGACGCAGTATTTT; CDR3aa: CASSPVASTGTQYF
v_gene: TRBV6-2/TRBV6-3; d_gene: .; j_gene: TRBJ2-7; abundance: .; CDR3nt: TGTGCCAGCACGTGGACATCCTCCTACGAGCAGTACTTC; CDR3aa: CASTWTSSYEQYF
v_gene: TRBV7-3; d_gene: .; j_gene: TRBJ2-3; abundance: .; CDR3nt: TGTGCCAGCAGCTCCGGACACACAGATACGCAGTATTTT; CDR3aa: CASSSGHTDTQYF
v_gene: TRBV5-1; d_gene: .; j_gene: TRBJ2-2; abundance: few; CDR3nt: TGCGCCAGCTTCCCGGGCGGGCAGAACACCGGGGAGCTGTTTTTT; CDR3aa: CASFPGGQNTGELFF
v_gene: TRBV7-2; d_gene: TRBD2; j_gene: TRBJ2-5; abundance: .; CDR3nt: TGTGCCAGCAGCTTAGGGACTAGCTCGGAGACCCAGTACTTC; CDR3aa: CASSLGTSSETQYF
v_gene: TRBV29-1; d_gene: TRBD2; j_gene: TRBJ2-1; abundance: .; CDR3nt: TGCAGCGTACAGCGGGAGAGGTACAATGAGCAGTTCTTC; CDR3aa: CSVQRERYNEQFF
v_gene: TRBV6-2/TRBV6-3; d_gene: .; j_gene: TRBJ2-4; abundance: .; CDR3nt: TGTGCCAGCAGTACAGGCCCCCCCATTCAGTACTTC; CDR3aa: CASSTGPPIQYF
v_gene: TRBV20-1; d_gene: TRBD1; j_gene: TRBJ1-5; abundance: .; CDR3nt: TGCAGTGCTATGACAGGGGGCCAGCCCCAGCATTTT; CDR3aa: CSAMTGGQPQHF
v_gene: TRBV6-1; d_gene: TRBD1; j_gene: TRBJ2-3; abundance: .; CDR3nt: TGTGCCAGCAGTTCGGGACAGGGAAGGATGGTGGATACGCAGTATTTT; CDR3aa: CASSSGQGRMVDTQYF
v_gene: TRBV6-6; d_gene: .; j_gene: TRBJ2-3; abundance: .; CDR3nt: TGTGCCAGCAGTTCCCCCCGTCGGACAGGGAGGGTGGATACGCAGTATTTT; CDR3aa: CASSSPRRTGRVDTQYF
v_gene: TRBV7-9; d_gene: .; j_gene: TRBJ2-1; abundance: .; CDR3nt: TGTGCCAGCAGCTTTAGGTTCGATGCCACCTCCTACAATGAGCAGTTCTTC; CDR3aa: CASSFRFDATSYNEQFF